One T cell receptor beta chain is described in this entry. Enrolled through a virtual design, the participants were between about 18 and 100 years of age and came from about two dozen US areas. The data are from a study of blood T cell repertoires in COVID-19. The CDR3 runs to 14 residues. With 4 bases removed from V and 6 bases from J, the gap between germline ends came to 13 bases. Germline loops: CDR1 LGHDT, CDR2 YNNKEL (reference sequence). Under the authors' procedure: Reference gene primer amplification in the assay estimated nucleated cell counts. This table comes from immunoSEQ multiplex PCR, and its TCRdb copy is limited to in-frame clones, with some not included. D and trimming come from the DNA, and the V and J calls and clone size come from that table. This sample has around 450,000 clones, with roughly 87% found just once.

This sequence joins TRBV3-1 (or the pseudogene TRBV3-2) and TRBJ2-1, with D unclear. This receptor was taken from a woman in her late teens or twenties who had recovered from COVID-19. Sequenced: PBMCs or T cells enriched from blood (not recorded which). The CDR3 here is CASSPFTKSNEQFF. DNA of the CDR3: TGTGCCAGCAGCCCGTTTACTAAATCCAATGAGCAGTTCTTC.